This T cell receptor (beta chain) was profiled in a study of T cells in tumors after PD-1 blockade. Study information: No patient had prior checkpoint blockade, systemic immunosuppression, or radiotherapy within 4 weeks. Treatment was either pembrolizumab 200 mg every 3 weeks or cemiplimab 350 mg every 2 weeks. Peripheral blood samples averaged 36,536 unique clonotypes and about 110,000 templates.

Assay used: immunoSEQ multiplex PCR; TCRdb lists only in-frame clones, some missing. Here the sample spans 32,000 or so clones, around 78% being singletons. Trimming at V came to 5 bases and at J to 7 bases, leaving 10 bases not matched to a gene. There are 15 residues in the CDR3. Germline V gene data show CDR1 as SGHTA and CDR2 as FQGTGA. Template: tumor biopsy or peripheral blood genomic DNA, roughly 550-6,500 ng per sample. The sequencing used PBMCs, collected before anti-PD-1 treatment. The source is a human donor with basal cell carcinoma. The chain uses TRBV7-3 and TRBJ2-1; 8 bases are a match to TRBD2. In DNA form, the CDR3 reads TGTGCCAGCAGCGTACGACTAGCGCCCAGAAATGAGCAGTTCTTC. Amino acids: CASSVRLAPRNEQFF.